This T cell receptor beta chain was sequenced during a study of blood T cell repertoires in COVID-19. This clone was seen once. CDR3 length equals 13 residues. V was pared by 6 bases and J by 5 bases, with 14 bases between. CDR1 is MNHEY and CDR2 is SVGAGI in the germline V gene. Profiling relied on immunoSEQ multiplex PCR, and the TCRdb table lists in-frame clones only, not all of them. The sample lists some 150,000 clones; around nine tenths were seen once. The TCR originated in a woman in her 30s with acute COVID-19. V usage is TRBV6-5 and J usage is TRBJ2-7; weak D call: TRBD1 (5 bases). The sample consisted of PBMCs or T cells enriched from blood (not recorded which). The CDR3 coding sequence is TGTGCCAGCAGAAGAACAGGTATCCACGAGCAGTACTTC. Its protein product is CASRRTGIHEQYF.